Following are 3 T cell receptor beta chains from one sample sequenced in a study of T cell responses to AZD1222 COVID-19 vaccine. Assay: immunoSEQ multiplex PCR; the TCRdb copy retains only in-frame clones and omits some. The sample records some 140,000 clones, about 91% being singletons. Sequencing was performed on peripheral blood, taken on day 0 of AZD1222 vaccination. The receptors were sampled from an adult in good health.

This chain connects TRBV10-2 to TRBJ2-1; no clear D gene. Germline V gene sequence: CDR1 WSHSY, CDR2 SAAADI. The V and J ends lost 5 bases and 0 bases respectively, with 14 bases between them. The CDR3 sequence is 16 residues long. CDR3 in DNA: TGCGCCAGCAGTCTGGGCCCACCGAGCTCCTACAATGAGCAGTTCTTC. This sequence encodes CASSLGPPSSYNEQFF.

The gene calls are TRBV9 and TRBJ2-7; D unclear. CDR1 is SGDLS, CDR2 YYNGEE, per germline. The V and J ends lost 0 bases and 4 bases respectively, with 11 bases between them. The CDR3 is 14 amino acids. DNA of the CDR3: TGTGCCAGCAGCGTAGACGGCCGTTATTACGAGCAGTACTTC. Translation gives CASSVDGRYYEQYF.

The chain has TRBV4-2 and TRBJ1-4; the D gene is possibly TRBD1 (5 bases). The CDR3 is 16 amino acids. CDR1 LGHNA and CDR2 YNFKEQ come from the germline V gene. V was trimmed by 4 bases and J by 15 bases, leaving 27 bases between them. DNA of the CDR3: TGTGCCAGCAGCCTGGGGACGGTCGGTCCCCCGGGGAGGATGTTTTTT. Amino acid sequence: CASSLGTVGPPGRMFF.